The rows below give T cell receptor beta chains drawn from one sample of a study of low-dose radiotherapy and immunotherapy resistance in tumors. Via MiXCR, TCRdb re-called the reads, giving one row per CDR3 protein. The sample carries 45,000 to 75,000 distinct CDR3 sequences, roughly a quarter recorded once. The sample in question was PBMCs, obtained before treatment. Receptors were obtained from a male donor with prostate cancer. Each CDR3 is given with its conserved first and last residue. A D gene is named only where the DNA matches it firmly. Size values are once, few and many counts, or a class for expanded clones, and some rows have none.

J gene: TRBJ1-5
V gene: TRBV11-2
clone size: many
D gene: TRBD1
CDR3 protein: CASSSKPGGGNQPQHF
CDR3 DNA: TGTGCCAGCAGCTCCAAACCAGGGGGCGGCAATCAGCCCCAGCATTTT

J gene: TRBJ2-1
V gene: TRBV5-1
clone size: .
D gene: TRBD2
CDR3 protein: CASSFGTSGARSYNEQFF
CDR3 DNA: TGCGCCAGCAGCTTCGGGACTAGCGGGGCCCGCTCCTACAATGAGCAGTTCTTC

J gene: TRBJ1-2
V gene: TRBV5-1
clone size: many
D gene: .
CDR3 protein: CASSFSPGNYGYTF
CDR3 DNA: TGCGCCAGCAGCTTTAGTCCGGGAAACTATGGCTACACCTTC

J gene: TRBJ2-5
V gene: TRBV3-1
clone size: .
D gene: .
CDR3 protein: CASSQARIYETQYF
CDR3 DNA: TGTGCCAGCAGCCAAGCCAGGATTTATGAGACCCAGTACTTC

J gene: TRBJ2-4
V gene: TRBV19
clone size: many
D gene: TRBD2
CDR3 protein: CASSASGLEIQYF
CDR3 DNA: TGTGCCAGTAGTGCTAGCGGTCTGGAAATTCAGTACTTC

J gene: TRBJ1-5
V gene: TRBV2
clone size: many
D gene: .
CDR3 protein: CASNENSNQPQHF
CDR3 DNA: TGTGCCAGCAATGAGAATAGCAATCAGCCCCAGCATTTT

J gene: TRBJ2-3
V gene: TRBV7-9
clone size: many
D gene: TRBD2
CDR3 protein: CASRTGGSSTDTQYF
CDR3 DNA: TGTGCCAGCCGGACGGGAGGTTCTAGCACAGATACGCAGTATTTT

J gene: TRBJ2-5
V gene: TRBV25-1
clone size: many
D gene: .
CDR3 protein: CASRQDRLRETQYF
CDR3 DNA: TGTGCCAGCAGGCAGGACCGCTTGCGGGAGACCCAGTACTTC

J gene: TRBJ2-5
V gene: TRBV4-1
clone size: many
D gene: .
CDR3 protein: CASSQWRQETQYF
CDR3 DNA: TGCGCCAGCAGCCAATGGCGCCAAGAGACCCAGTACTTC

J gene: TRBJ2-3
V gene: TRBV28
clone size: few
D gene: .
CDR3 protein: CASSLYRDFDKTQYF
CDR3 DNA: TGTGCCAGCAGTTTATACCGGGACTTCGATAAGACGCAGTATTTT

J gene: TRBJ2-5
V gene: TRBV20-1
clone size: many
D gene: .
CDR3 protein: CSARDEGSWTQYF
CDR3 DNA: TGCAGTGCTAGAGATGAGGGTAGTTGGACCCAGTACTTC

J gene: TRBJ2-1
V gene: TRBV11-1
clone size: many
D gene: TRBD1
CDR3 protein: CASSWGQGASSSYNEQFF
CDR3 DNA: TGTGCCAGCAGCTGGGGACAGGGGGCGTCGAGCTCCTACAATGAGCAGTTCTTC

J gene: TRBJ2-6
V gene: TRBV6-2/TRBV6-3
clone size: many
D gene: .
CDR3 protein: CASSYWSGANVLTF
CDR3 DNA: TGTGCCAGCAGTTACTGGTCCGGGGCCAACGTCCTGACTTTC

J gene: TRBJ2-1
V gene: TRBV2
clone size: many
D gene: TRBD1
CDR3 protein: CASSKIRQGEQFF
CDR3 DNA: TGTGCCAGCAGTAAAATAAGACAGGGTGAGCAGTTCTTC

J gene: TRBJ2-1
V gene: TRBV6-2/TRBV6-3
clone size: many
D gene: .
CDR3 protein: CASSIRFTTYNEQFF
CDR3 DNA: TGTGCCAGCAGTATACGATTCACTACCTACAATGAGCAGTTCTTC

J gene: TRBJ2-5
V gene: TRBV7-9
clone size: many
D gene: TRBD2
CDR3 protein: CASAGRASGRQETQYF
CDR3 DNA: TGTGCCAGCGCCGGGAGGGCTAGCGGGCGTCAAGAGACCCAGTACTTC

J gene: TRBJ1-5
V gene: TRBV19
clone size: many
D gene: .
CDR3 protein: CASSIKGRQPQHF
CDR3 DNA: TGTGCCAGTAGTATTAAGGGAAGACAGCCCCAGCATTTT

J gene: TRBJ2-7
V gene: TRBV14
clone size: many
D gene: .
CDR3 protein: CASSQDLSPGYSYEQYF
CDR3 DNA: TGTGCCAGCAGCCAAGATTTGAGTCCGGGCTACTCCTACGAGCAGTACTTC

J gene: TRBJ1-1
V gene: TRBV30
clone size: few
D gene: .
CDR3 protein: CAWGRVSTEAFF
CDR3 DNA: TGTGCCTGGGGCAGGGTGAGCACTGAAGCTTTCTTT

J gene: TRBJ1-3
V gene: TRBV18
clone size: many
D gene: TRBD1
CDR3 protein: CASSPLGQGALGNTIYF
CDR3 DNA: TGTGCCAGCTCACCACTTGGACAGGGGGCGCTTGGAAACACCATATATTTT

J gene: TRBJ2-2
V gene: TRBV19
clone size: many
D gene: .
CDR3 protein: CASSTPQGRVIAGTGELFF
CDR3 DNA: TGTGCCAGTAGTACCCCCCAGGGCAGGGTGATCGCGGGCACCGGGGAGCTGTTTTTT

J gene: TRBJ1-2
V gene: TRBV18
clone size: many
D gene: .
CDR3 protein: CASSPPLQGGGYTF
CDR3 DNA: TGTGCCAGCTCACCACCGTTACAGGGAGGCGGCTACACCTTC

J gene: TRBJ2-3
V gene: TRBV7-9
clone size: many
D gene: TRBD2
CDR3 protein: CASSPHLAGEQDTQYF
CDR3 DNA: TGTGCCAGCAGCCCCCACTTAGCGGGAGAACAAGATACGCAGTATTTT

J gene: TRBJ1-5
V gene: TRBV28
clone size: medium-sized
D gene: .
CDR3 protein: CASSLVPSNQPQHF
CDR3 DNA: TGTGCCAGCAGCCTTGTCCCTAGCAATCAGCCCCAGCATTTT

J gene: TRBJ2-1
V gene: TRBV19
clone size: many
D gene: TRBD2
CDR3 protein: CASSPLAGEPGQFF
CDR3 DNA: TGTGCCAGTAGTCCTCTAGCGGGAGAACCTGGGCAGTTCTTC

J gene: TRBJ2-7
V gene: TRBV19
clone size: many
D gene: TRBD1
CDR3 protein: CASSMGTGRRDEQYF
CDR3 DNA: TGTGCCAGTAGTATGGGGACAGGGCGGAGGGACGAGCAGTACTTC

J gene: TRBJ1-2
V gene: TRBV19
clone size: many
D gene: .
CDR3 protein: CASSEDGAVSGYTF
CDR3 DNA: TGTGCCAGTAGCGAAGACGGGGCCGTGAGTGGCTACACCTTC

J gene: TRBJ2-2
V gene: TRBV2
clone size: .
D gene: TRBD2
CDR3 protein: CASSEWLAGENTGELFF
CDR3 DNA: TGTGCCAGCAGTGAATGGCTAGCGGGGGAGAACACCGGGGAGCTGTTTTTT

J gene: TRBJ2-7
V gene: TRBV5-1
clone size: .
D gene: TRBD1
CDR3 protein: CASSLPTTGLNEQYF
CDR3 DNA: TGCGCCAGCAGCCTACCGACGACAGGGCTGAACGAGCAGTACTTC

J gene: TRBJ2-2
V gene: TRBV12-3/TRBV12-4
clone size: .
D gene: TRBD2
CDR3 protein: CASNPTDRGLAGANTGELFF
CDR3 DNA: TGTGCCAGCAACCCAACGGACAGGGGACTAGCGGGAGCGAACACCGGGGAGCTGTTTTTT

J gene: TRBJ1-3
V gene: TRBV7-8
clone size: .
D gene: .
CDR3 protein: CASSQDGRSGNTIYF
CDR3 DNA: TGTGCCAGCAGCCAGGACGGGAGATCTGGAAACACCATATATTTT

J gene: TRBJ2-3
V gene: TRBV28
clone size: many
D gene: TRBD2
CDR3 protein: CASSPNPASGGKSTDTQYF
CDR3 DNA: TGTGCCAGCAGCCCTAACCCGGCTAGCGGGGGGAAAAGCACAGATACGCAGTATTTT

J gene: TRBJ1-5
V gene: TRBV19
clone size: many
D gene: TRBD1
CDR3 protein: CASSRGQVRGNQPQHF
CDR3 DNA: TGTGCCAGTAGTCGGGGACAGGTGAGGGGCAATCAGCCCCAGCATTTT

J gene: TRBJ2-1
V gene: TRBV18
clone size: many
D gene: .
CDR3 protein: CASSPVGPPYNEQFF
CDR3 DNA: TGTGCCAGCTCACCAGTGGGACCCCCCTACAATGAGCAGTTCTTC

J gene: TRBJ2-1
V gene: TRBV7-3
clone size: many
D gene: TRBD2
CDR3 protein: CASSSTSGGHNEQFF
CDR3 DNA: TGTGCCAGCAGCTCGACTAGCGGGGGCCACAATGAGCAGTTCTTC

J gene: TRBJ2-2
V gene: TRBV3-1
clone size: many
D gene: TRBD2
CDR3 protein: CASSQPGLAGGPGELFF
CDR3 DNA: TGTGCCAGCAGTCAACCAGGACTAGCGGGAGGGCCCGGGGAGCTGTTTTTT

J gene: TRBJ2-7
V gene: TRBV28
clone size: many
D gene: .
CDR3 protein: CASSSTGTILRGEQYF
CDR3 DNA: TGTGCCAGCAGTTCGACCGGGACCATCCTCCGGGGGGAGCAGTACTTC